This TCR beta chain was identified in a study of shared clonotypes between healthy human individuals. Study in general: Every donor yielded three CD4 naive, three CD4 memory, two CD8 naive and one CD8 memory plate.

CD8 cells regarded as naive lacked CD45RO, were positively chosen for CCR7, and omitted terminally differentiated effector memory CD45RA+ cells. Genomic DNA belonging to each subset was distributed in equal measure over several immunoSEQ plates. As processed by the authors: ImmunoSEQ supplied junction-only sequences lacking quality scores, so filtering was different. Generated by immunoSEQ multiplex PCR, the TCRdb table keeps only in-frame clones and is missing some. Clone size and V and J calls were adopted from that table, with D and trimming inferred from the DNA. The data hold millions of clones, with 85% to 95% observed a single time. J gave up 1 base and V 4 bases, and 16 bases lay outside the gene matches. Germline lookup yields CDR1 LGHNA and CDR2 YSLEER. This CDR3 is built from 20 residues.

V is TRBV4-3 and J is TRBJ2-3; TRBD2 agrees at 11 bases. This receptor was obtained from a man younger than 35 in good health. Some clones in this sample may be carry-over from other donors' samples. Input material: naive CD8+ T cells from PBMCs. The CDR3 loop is CASSRVWGLAEGGRTDTQYF. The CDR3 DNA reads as TGCGCCAGCAGCCGGGTGTGGGGACTAGCGGAAGGGGGGCGCACAGATACGCAGTATTTT.